These T cell receptor beta chains were read from a single sample in a study of post-analysis software for immune sequencing data. TCRdb called the PCR reads again in MiXCR, with one record for every CDR3 protein. The sample includes hundreds of thousands of distinct CDR3 sequences, 55% to 60% of them seen just once. Sequences were obtained from blood. Every receptor here comes from a girl between 2 and 10 years old with multiple sclerosis. The CDR3 runs from the conserved cysteine through the conserved F or W. The D gene is left open where the match is weak. Expanded clones get a size class; other rows say once, few or many, or leave the size out.

j_call: TRBJ2-7
v_call: TRBV5-1
clone_size: few
d_call: TRBD1
cdr3_aa: CASSLVGQGVSYEQYF
cdr3_nt: TGCGCCAGCAGCTTGGTGGGACAGGGGGTCTCCTACGAGCAGTACTTC

j_call: TRBJ2-7
v_call: TRBV10-3
clone_size: .
d_call: .
cdr3_aa: CAISESPGEAQYF
cdr3_nt: TGTGCCATCAGTGAGTCGCCAGGTGAAGCGCAGTACTTC

j_call: TRBJ2-1
v_call: TRBV4-3
clone_size: .
d_call: .
cdr3_aa: CASSQDRGFNEQFF
cdr3_nt: TGCGCCAGCAGCCAAGATCGGGGGTTCAATGAGCAGTTCTTC

j_call: TRBJ2-1
v_call: TRBV4-1
clone_size: few
d_call: TRBD2
cdr3_aa: CASSQEIAGAYNEQFF
cdr3_nt: TGCGCCAGCAGCCAAGAAATAGCGGGAGCCTACAATGAGCAGTTCTTC

j_call: TRBJ2-1
v_call: TRBV7-9
clone_size: .
d_call: .
cdr3_aa: CASSLSRVLNEQFF
cdr3_nt: TGTGCCAGCAGCTTATCGCGGGTATTAAATGAGCAGTTCTTC

j_call: TRBJ2-5
v_call: TRBV20-1
clone_size: .
d_call: TRBD1
cdr3_aa: CSAWSPQGQETQYF
cdr3_nt: TGCAGTGCTTGGTCACCACAGGGGCAAGAGACCCAGTACTTC

j_call: TRBJ1-2
v_call: TRBV10-3
clone_size: .
d_call: .
cdr3_aa: CAISESGAHPHGYTF
cdr3_nt: TGTGCCATCAGTGAGTCAGGGGCCCATCCCCATGGCTACACCTTC

j_call: TRBJ2-1
v_call: TRBV7-6
clone_size: few
d_call: .
cdr3_aa: CASSLVLGSTNEQFF
cdr3_nt: TGTGCCAGCAGCTTAGTTCTTGGGAGTACCAATGAGCAGTTCTTC

j_call: TRBJ2-5
v_call: TRBV24-1
clone_size: few
d_call: .
cdr3_aa: CATSEGGRETQYF
cdr3_nt: TGTGCCACCAGTGAGGGGGGGCGGGAGACCCAGTACTTC

j_call: TRBJ2-3
v_call: TRBV7-8
clone_size: few
d_call: TRBD2
cdr3_aa: CASSLTTSGGPFEYF
cdr3_nt: TGTGCCAGCAGCTTAACTACTAGCGGGGGGCCGTTCGAGTATTTT